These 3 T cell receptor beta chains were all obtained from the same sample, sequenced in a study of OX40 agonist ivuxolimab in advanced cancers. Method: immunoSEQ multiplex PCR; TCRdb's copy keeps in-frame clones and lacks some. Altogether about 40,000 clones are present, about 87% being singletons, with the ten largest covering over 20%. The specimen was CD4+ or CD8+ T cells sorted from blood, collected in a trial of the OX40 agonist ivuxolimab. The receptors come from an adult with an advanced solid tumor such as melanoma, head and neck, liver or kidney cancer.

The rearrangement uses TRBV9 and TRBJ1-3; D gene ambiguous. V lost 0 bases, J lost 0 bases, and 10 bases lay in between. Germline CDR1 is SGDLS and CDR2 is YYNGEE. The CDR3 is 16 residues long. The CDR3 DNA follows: TGTGCCAGCAGCGTAGCTTATCGGAGCTCTGGAAACACCATATATTTT. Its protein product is CASSVAYRSSGNTIYF.

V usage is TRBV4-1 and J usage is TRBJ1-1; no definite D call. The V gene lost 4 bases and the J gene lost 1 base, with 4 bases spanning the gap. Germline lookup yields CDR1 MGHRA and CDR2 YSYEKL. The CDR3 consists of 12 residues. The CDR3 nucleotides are TGCGCCAGCAGCCGACAGAACACTGAAGCTTTCTTT. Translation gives CASSRQNTEAFF.

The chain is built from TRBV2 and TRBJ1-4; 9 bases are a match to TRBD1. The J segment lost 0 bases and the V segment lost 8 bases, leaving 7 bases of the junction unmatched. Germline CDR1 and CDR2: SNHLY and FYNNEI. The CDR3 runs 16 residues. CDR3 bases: TGTGCCAGCGGGAGGGACAGGGATACAACTAATGAAAAACTGTTTTTT. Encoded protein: CASGRDRDTTNEKLFF.